This T cell receptor (beta chain) was identified in a study of CD8+ T cells in alopecia areata. Across the study: A regimen of oral tofacitinib, 5 to 10 mg twice daily, was given to treated patients. People stayed on tofacitinib for 6 to 18 months, then stopped the drug for 6 months. Points from the study as a whole: Clonality was higher in lesional than normal scalp, especially in alopecia totalis/universalis.

Patients with alopecia areata provided lesional scalp punch biopsies as well as peripheral blood. From germline, CDR1 is SQVTM and CDR2 ANQGSEA. This CDR3 comprises 14 residues. The V gene end was trimmed by 4 bases and the J gene end by 2 bases; junction bases not matched to a gene: 6. This clone turned up a few times. As yet, its antigen is unknown. RNA was isolated and reverse transcribed to cDNA, the sequencing template. TCRdb keeps only in-frame clones here, not all; method: immunoSEQ multiplex PCR. This sample has under 300,000 clones, with roughly two thirds found just once. The specimen was CD4+ T cells sorted from blood, collected at week 0. This chain uses TRBV29-1 with TRBJ2-5; 8 nucleotides line up with TRBD1. The sequence derives from a human donor with alopecia areata. CDR3 protein: CSVVQGAWQETQYF. Written as DNA, the CDR3 is TGCAGCGTTGTTCAGGGGGCCTGGCAAGAGACCCAGTACTTC.